Shown below are 31 T cell receptor beta chains from a single sample sequenced in a study of human thymus T cells. Sequencing was performed with immunoSEQ multiplex PCR; in TCRdb, only in-frame clones are kept and a portion is missing. The sample consists of under 150,000 clones, over 85% of them appearing once. Surgeons resected thymus tissue during corrective heart surgery. The sample comprised thymus tissue. These receptors all come from a boy in the first two years of life with a congenital heart defect but otherwise immunologically healthy.

A single count supports this clone. The chain couples TRBV27 to TRBJ2-3; D possibly corresponds to TRBD1 (6 bases). The V end lost 5 bases, the J end lost 6 bases, and 12 bases lay between the germline ends. Germline lookup yields CDR1 MNHEY and CDR2 SMNVEV (reference sequence). CDR3 size: 13 residues. CDR3 loop: CASSHTGQDTQYF. The DNA of the CDR3 is TGTGCCAGCAGTCACACCGGACAGGATACGCAGTATTTT.

The chain recombines TRBV5-6 with TRBJ2-5; perhaps D is TRBD1 or TRBD2 (5 bases each). Trimming shortened V by 0 bases and J by 5 bases, and 14 bases separated the two germline ends. Per the germline V gene, CDR1 is SGHDT and CDR2 is YYEEEE. This CDR3 spans 15 amino acids. CDR3 in amino acids: CASSLDGTEEETQYF. The CDR3 region has the DNA TGTGCCAGCAGCTTGGATGGGACGGAGGAGGAGACCCAGTACTTC.

The chain combines TRBV7-2 with TRBJ1-4; D is ambiguous. The CDR3 loop spans 15 amino acids. Germline V gene sequence: CDR1 SGHTA, CDR2 FQGNSA. Trimming cost V 3 bases and J 3 bases, with 11 bases left between them. The CDR3 DNA follows: TGTGCCAGCAGCTTCGGACGAATCCCTAATGAAAAACTGTTTTTT. Translated, it gives CASSFGRIPNEKLFF.

The rearrangement joins TRBV2 to TRBJ1-6; D possibly corresponds to TRBD1 (5 bases). Germline CDR1 is SNHLY and CDR2 is FYNNEI. V gave up 6 bases and J gave up 14 bases, with 17 bases separating them. The CDR3 extends over 13 amino acids. CDR3 DNA: TGTGCCAGCAGAAGGCAGGGATCGAAAACCCTCCACTTT. This gives the protein CASRRQGSKTLHF. Variable domain in full (rest from reference TRBV2 and TRBJ1-6): EPEVTQTPSHQVTQMGQEVILRCVPISNHLYFYWYRQILGQKVEFLVSFYNNEISEKSEIFDDQFSVERPDGSNFTLKIRSTKLEDSAMYFCASRRQGSKTLHFGNGTRLTVT.

This rearrangement joins TRBV6-1 to TRBJ2-2; 8 bases align to TRBD1. Germline V gene lookup returns CDR1 MNHNS and CDR2 SASEGT. V was pared by 8 bases and J by 4 bases, with 9 bases of the junction left unmatched. The CDR3 has 15 residues. The CDR3 DNA reads as TGTGCCAGCTTTTCAGGGGGCGTATTCACCGGGGAGCTGTTTTTT. Its translation is CASFSGGVFTGELFF.

The V gene is TRBV6-5, the J gene TRBJ2-2; 7 bases are shared with TRBD1. The trim removed 6 bases at V and 10 bases at J, leaving 5 bases unmatched. This CDR3 is built from 12 residues. Looked up from germline, CDR1 is MNHEY and CDR2 is SVGAGI. The CDR3 bases are TGTGCCAGCAGGACAGGGTCCCAGGAGCTGTTTTTT. Protein: CASRTGSQELFF.

This chain connects TRBV7-8 to TRBJ1-2; D remains ambiguous. The CDR3 contains 18 residues. Deletions cut 5 bases from V and 0 bases from J, with 22 bases between. The germline CDR1 and CDR2 sequences are SGHVS and FQNEAQ. The CDR3 DNA follows: TGTGCCAGCAGCACTAGCCCCATTTACGCCGGGCCTAACTATGGCTACACCTTC. It codes for CASSTSPIYAGPNYGYTF.

V is TRBV4-1 and J is TRBJ1-1; D is perhaps TRBD1 (5 bases). This CDR3 region has 15 residues. Deletions cut 0 bases from V and 0 bases from J, with 8 bases between. Per germline, CDR1 MGHRA and CDR2 YSYEKL. The CDR3 loop reads CASSQDTGLNTEAFF. CDR3 nucleotide sequence: TGCGCCAGCAGCCAAGACACAGGACTGAACACTGAAGCTTTCTTT.

This rearrangement joins TRBV7-3 to TRBJ2-2; D is possibly TRBD1 (6 bases). V shed 1 base and J shed 0 bases, with 15 bases lying between them. From germline, CDR1 is SGHTA and CDR2 FQGTGA. The CDR3 sequence is 18 residues long. Here the CDR3 DNA reads TGTGCCAGCAGCTTAAGGCCCACAGGGCCCACGAACACCGGGGAGCTGTTTTTT. It yields the protein CASSLRPTGPTNTGELFF.

As DNA, the CDR3 is TGTGCCAGCAGTGAAGCGGCTCAGGGGAACTATGGCTACACCTTC. Protein product: CASSEAAQGNYGYTF. This chain uses TRBV6-1 with TRBJ1-2; a possible D gene is TRBD1 (6 bases). The germline V and J ends were trimmed by 0 bases and 2 bases, with 10 bases remaining between them. The CDR3 is made up of 15 amino acids. Germline CDR1 MNHNS, CDR2 SASEGT.

This clone was observed a single time. The V call is TRBV4-3, the J call TRBJ2-7, with 11 bases identical to TRBD2. The CDR3 is 18 residues long. Germline CDR1 reads LGHNA; CDR2 reads YSLEER. V trimming: 2 bases; J trimming: 0 bases; junction bases outside the gene matches: 9. The CDR3 protein is CASSQSSTSGASSYEQYF. The CDR3, as DNA: TGCGCCAGCAGCCAATCCTCGACTAGCGGGGCTAGCTCCTACGAGCAGTACTTC.

V usage is TRBV5-6 and J usage is TRBJ2-4; no clear D gene. Germline V CDR1 and CDR2: SGHDT, YYEEEE. V shed 4 bases and J shed 2 bases, with 10 bases lying between them. This CDR3 contains 14 residues. CDR3 sequence (DNA): TGTGCCAGCAGCCCCAGGTATACCAAAAACATTCAGTACTTC. Amino acid sequence: CASSPRYTKNIQYF.

The genes are TRBV30 and TRBJ1-2, with TRBD1 matching 8 bases. CDR3 size: 14 residues. The germline gives CDR1 GTSNPN, CDR2 SVGIG (reference sequence). J lost 8 bases, V lost 3 bases, and 11 bases had no gene match. The CDR3 protein is CAWRGTRPGGGYTF. Here the CDR3 DNA reads TGTGCCTGGAGGGGGACAAGGCCAGGGGGCGGCTACACCTTC. The whole variable domain, filled in from reference TRBV30 and TRBJ1-2, reads SQTIHQWPATLVQPVGSPLSLECTVEGTSNPNLYWYRQAAGRGLQLLFYSVGIGQISSEVPQNLSASRPQDRQFILSSKKLLLSDSGFYLCAWRGTRPGGGYTFGSGTRLTVV.

This chain connects TRBV6-1 to TRBJ1-5, with 8 bases fitting TRBD1. With V trimmed by 1 base and J by 0 bases, 26 bases remained unmatched. The CDR3 is made up of 24 amino acids. The germline gives CDR1 MNHNS, CDR2 SASEGT. Written as DNA, the CDR3 is TGTGCCAGCAGTGAAGGGGGCCCGTTCGGCAGGGGGCGCGGAGCGACCCTTAGCAATCAGCCCCAGCATTTT. It translates to CASSEGGPFGRGRGATLSNQPQHF.

This clone was picked up one time. V usage is TRBV28 and J usage is TRBJ1-2, with 8 bases identical to TRBD1. Trimming removed 5 bases from V and 0 bases from J; junction bases left unmatched: 11. The CDR3 contains 17 residues. Germline V gene data show CDR1 as MDHEN and CDR2 as SYDVKM. CDR3 sequence: CASSGVQGAPSNYGYTF. The DNA of the CDR3 is TGTGCCAGCAGTGGGGTCCAGGGGGCCCCGTCTAACTATGGCTACACCTTC.

The chain carries TRBV5-1 and TRBJ1-1; D unclear. CDR1 and CDR2 from the germline V gene are SGHRS and YFSETQ. CDR3 length: 14 amino acids. Trimming removed 0 bases from V and 0 bases from J, with 6 bases in between. CDR3 loop: CASSLASLNTEAFF. DNA for the CDR3: TGCGCCAGCAGCTTGGCCAGCTTGAACACTGAAGCTTTCTTT.

The gene calls are TRBV7-9 and TRBJ1-6; D possibly corresponds to TRBD1 (5 bases). CDR3 length equals 17 residues. CDR1 and CDR2 (germline): SEHNR, FQNEAQ (reference sequence). Trimming left V 0 bases short and J 6 bases short, with 15 bases between. The DNA for the CDR3 is TGTGCCAGCAGCTTAGCGCAGGCAGGGAAGGTTAATTCACCCCTCCACTTT. Translated: CASSLAQAGKVNSPLHF. Complete variable domain (other parts from reference TRBV7-9 and TRBJ1-6): DTGVSQNPRHKITKRGQNVTFRCDPISEHNRLYWYRQTLGQGPEFLTYFQNEAQLEKSRLLSDRFSAERPKGSFSTLEIQRTEQGDSAMYLCASSLAQAGKVNSPLHFGNGTRLTVT.

The chain joins TRBV5-1 to TRBJ2-5; D call uncertain. The germline CDR1 and CDR2 sequences are SGHRS and YFSETQ. V was cut by 1 base and J by 8 bases, with 12 bases left in between. The CDR3 has 13 amino acids. As DNA, the CDR3 is TGCGCCAGCAGCTTGAGTCCCGGCCCCACCCAGTACTTC. It yields the protein CASSLSPGPTQYF.

The chain combines TRBV9 with TRBJ2-2; D gene uncertain. The CDR3 sequence is 13 residues long. With 1 base removed from V and 3 bases from J, the gap between germline ends came to 4 bases. Germline CDR1 and CDR2: SGDLS and YYNGEE. CDR3 nucleotides: TGTGCCAGCAGCGTAATCGACACCGGGGAGCTGTTTTTT. Protein product: CASSVIDTGELFF.

The V and J genes are TRBV4-1 and TRBJ2-2; D may be TRBD1 or TRBD2 (5 bases each). Germline assignment: CDR1 MGHRA and CDR2 YSYEKL. This CDR3 is 17 amino acids long. Trimming pared 0 bases from V and 0 bases from J, leaving 11 bases between. The CDR3 spells CASSQDISGPNTGELFF. The DNA of the CDR3 is TGCGCCAGCAGCCAAGACATATCGGGGCCGAACACCGGGGAGCTGTTTTTT.

In its sample, this clone was seen once. The chain couples TRBV19 to TRBJ2-4; 9 nucleotides match TRBD2. CDR1 LNHDA and CDR2 SQIVND come from the germline V gene (reference sequence). The CDR3 is made up of 14 amino acids. V lost 7 bases, J lost 8 bases, and 9 bases stayed unmatched. The CDR3 reads CASTKRGDWDIQYF. CDR3 sequence (DNA): TGTGCCAGTACCAAGCGGGGGGACTGGGACATTCAGTACTTC. The variable domain in full, with the rest retrieved from reference TRBV19 and TRBJ2-4, is DGGITQSPKYLFRKEGQNVTLSCEQNLNHDAMYWYRQDPGQGLRLIYYSQIVNDFQKGDIAEGYSVSREKKESFPLTVTSAQKNPTAFYLCASTKRGDWDIQYFGAGTRLSVL.

This rearrangement joins TRBV6-6 to TRBJ1-6; D call uncertain. The CDR3 totals 15 residues. The germline gives CDR1 MNHNY, CDR2 SVGAGI (reference sequence). V lost 4 bases to trimming and J lost 4 bases, with 11 bases between them. The CDR3 DNA sequence: TGTGCCAGCAGTTGTTGGAAGTTATATAATTCACCCCTCCACTTT. It translates to CASSCWKLYNSPLHF.

This chain uses TRBV28 with TRBJ1-2, with unresolved D. This CDR3 spans 14 amino acids. Trimming took 5 bases from V and 1 from J, leaving 11 bases between them. The V gene's germline CDR1 is MDHEN and CDR2 SYDVKM. The chain's CDR3 is CASSDLRLNYGYTF. The CDR3 DNA is TGTGCCAGCAGTGATCTCAGGCTTAACTATGGCTACACCTTC.

The rearrangement uses TRBV4-2 and TRBJ2-7, with D possibly TRBD2 on 6 matching bases. This CDR3 is 16 amino acids long. From germline, CDR1 is LGHNA and CDR2 YNFKEQ. The germline V and J ends were trimmed by 3 bases and 7 bases, with 22 bases remaining between them. The CDR3 sequence is CASSQPKTGTLEEQYF. CDR3 in DNA: TGTGCCAGCAGCCAGCCTAAAACTGGGACTCTCGAGGAGCAGTACTTC.

The genes are TRBV5-6 and TRBJ1-2; D not resolved. This CDR3 is 16 amino acids long. CDR1 and CDR2 from the germline V gene are SGHDT and YYEEEE. V was shortened by 2 bases and J by 6 bases, with 20 bases between the two germline ends. CDR3 residues: CASSFWERRHWDGYTF. The CDR3 nucleotides read TGTGCCAGCAGCTTTTGGGAAAGGAGGCATTGGGATGGCTACACCTTC.

The sample holds one count of this clone. V gene TRBV27 combines with J gene TRBJ2-5; 7 nucleotides align to TRBD1. The CDR3 is 14 residues long. Germline CDR1 reads MNHEY; CDR2 reads SMNVEV (reference sequence). Losses at the gene ends were 3 bases for V and 5 bases for J; bases not matched to a gene: 6. This chain's CDR3 is CASSFTGDRETQYF. CDR3 nucleotide sequence: TGTGCCAGCAGTTTTACAGGGGATCGGGAGACCCAGTACTTC.

The rearrangement links TRBV5-5 to TRBJ2-1; 12 bases agree with TRBD1. Per germline, CDR1 SGHKS and CDR2 YYEKEE (reference sequence). This CDR3 region has 15 residues. The ends lost 4 bases at V and 8 bases at J; junction bases unmatched: 7. The CDR3 nucleotides read TGTGCCAGCAGCCAGCCGGGACAGGGGGCTTATGAGCAGTTCTTC. It yields the protein CASSQPGQGAYEQFF.

This clone was seen only once. The V and J genes are TRBV6-1 and TRBJ2-5, with TRBD1 as a possible D gene (5 bases). Trimming took 0 bases from V and 1 from J, leaving 9 bases between them. Germline CDR1 is MNHNS and CDR2 is SASEGT. The CDR3 length is 15 residues. CDR3 coding DNA: TGTGCCAGCAGTGAAGCGATGGGGCTCCAAGAGACCCAGTACTTC. Protein product: CASSEAMGLQETQYF.

The J gene is TRBJ2-5, the V gene TRBV27, with 8 positions matching TRBD2. The CDR3 sequence is 13 residues long. V shed 8 bases and J 7 bases; nucleotides not matched to a gene: 9. Per the germline V gene, CDR1 is MNHEY and CDR2 is SMNVEV (reference sequence). The CDR3 nucleotides are TGTGCCAGCCGGAACGGGGGGGGCAGGACCCAGTACTTC. This translates into CASRNGGGRTQYF.

This chain connects TRBV14 to TRBJ2-1; D remains unclear. Germline lookup yields CDR1 SGHDN and CDR2 FVKESK. V lost 4 bases and J lost 3, with 16 bases in between. The CDR3 extends over 16 amino acids. As DNA, the CDR3 is TGTGCCAGCAGCCGCCGATGGGAACGCGGCTACAATGAGCAGTTCTTC. It encodes CASSRRWERGYNEQFF.

The chain recombines TRBV27 with TRBJ2-5; 13 nucleotides align to TRBD2. V trimming: 8 bases; J trimming: 2 bases; junction bases outside the gene matches: 5. The CDR3 totals 15 residues. Germline assignment: CDR1 MNHEY and CDR2 SMNVEV (reference sequence). CDR3 in amino acids: CASQTSGGDQETQYF. In DNA, the CDR3 is TGTGCCAGCCAAACTAGCGGGGGGGATCAAGAGACCCAGTACTTC.